Below, 11 T cell receptor beta chains from the same sample are listed, as sequenced in a study of PD-L1 blockade in urothelial cancer. The time point is: peripheral blood 6 weeks after treatment start. Generated by immunoSEQ multiplex PCR, the TCRdb table keeps only in-frame clones and is missing some. The repertoire has fewer than 90,000 clones, approximately 90% of them found once; the top ten carry about 0.87%. The sequencing here drew on PBMCs, taken around atezolizumab (anti-PD-L1) treatment. These receptors were obtained from an elderly woman with urothelial cancer.

The rearrangement joins TRBV30 to TRBJ1-1; D call uncertain. The V gene's germline CDR1 is GTSNPN and CDR2 SVGIG (reference sequence). V shed 3 bases and J shed 2 bases, with 10 bases lying between them. This CDR3 comprises 13 residues. This CDR3 reads CAWSEQFNTEAFF. For the CDR3, the DNA is TGTGCCTGGAGCGAACAGTTTAACACTGAAGCTTTCTTT.

This chain joins TRBV18 and TRBJ2-2; TRBD2 aligns across 7 bases. The CDR3 is 14 amino acids. Trimming at V came to 4 bases and at J to 3 bases, leaving 2 bases not matched to a gene. The germline V gene has CDR1 KGHSH and CDR2 LQKENI. The CDR3 loop reads CASSLGLDTGELFF. The CDR3 DNA reads as TGTGCCAGCTCACTCGGACTAGACACCGGGGAGCTGTTTTTT.

The chain is built from TRBV5-6 and TRBJ1-2; 9 bases are a match to TRBD1. J gave up 1 base and V 2 bases, and 6 bases lay outside the gene matches. Germline V gene sequence: CDR1 SGHDT, CDR2 YYEEEE. This CDR3 spans 16 amino acids. The CDR3 region is CASSLRDRAINYGYTF. The CDR3 region has the DNA TGTGCCAGCAGCTTAAGGGACAGGGCAATTAACTATGGCTACACCTTC.

The rearrangement links TRBV9 to TRBJ1-1; maybe TRBD1 (5 bases). CDR3 size: 12 residues. Germline V lookup: CDR1 SGDLS, CDR2 YYNGEE. V was clipped by 3 bases and J by 5 bases, with 8 bases between them. The CDR3 coding sequence is TGTGCCAGCAGCGCCCCAGGGACTGAAGCTTTCTTT. Translation gives CASSAPGTEAFF.

V and J are TRBV7-8 and TRBJ2-5; 11 bases align to TRBD2. Germline V gives CDR1 SGHVS, CDR2 FQNEAQ. The CDR3 contains 14 residues. V shed 5 bases and J 3 bases; nucleotides not matched to a gene: 2. The CDR3 spells CASSPGLAEETQYF. The CDR3 coding sequence is TGTGCCAGCAGCCCGGGACTAGCGGAAGAGACCCAGTACTTC.

This chain joins TRBV6-6 and TRBJ1-2; 7 bases line up with TRBD1. With V trimmed by 6 bases and J by 4 bases, 11 bases remained unmatched. The CDR3 is 15 amino acids. CDR1 and CDR2 (germline): MNHNY, SVGAGI (reference sequence). The CDR3 here is CASSPTTGPSYGYTF. In DNA, the CDR3 is TGTGCCAGCAGCCCCACGACAGGGCCCAGCTATGGCTACACCTTC.

The genes are TRBV27 and TRBJ2-2, with 7 positions matching TRBD1. V dropped 3 bases and J dropped 4; count of bases not matched to a gene: 11. This CDR3 is 17 amino acids long. CDR1 is MNHEY and CDR2 is SMNVEV in the germline V gene (reference sequence). The CDR3 DNA is TGTGCCAGCAGTTTTCGGAAGGGGGCCCTGGTCACCGGGGAGCTGTTTTTT. Its protein is CASSFRKGALVTGELFF.

The V gene is TRBV30, the J gene TRBJ2-2, with TRBD2 matching 8 bases. Germline V gene lookup returns CDR1 GTSNPN and CDR2 SVGIG (reference sequence). The CDR3 runs to 14 residues. V was clipped by 3 bases and J by 3 bases; unmatched bases: 3. The CDR3 DNA reads TGTGCCTGGAGAGCGGGAGTGTACACCGGGGAGCTGTTTTTT. It specifies CAWRAGVYTGELFF.

This clone was observed once. V and J are TRBV6-4 and TRBJ2-2, with 7 bases matching TRBD2. From germline, CDR1 is MRHNA and CDR2 SNTAGT. The CDR3 has 14 residues. The ends lost 1 base at V and 4 bases at J; junction bases unmatched: 0. CDR3 protein: CASSDWGGTGELFF. In nucleotides, the CDR3 is TGTGCCAGCAGTGACTGGGGGGGCACCGGGGAGCTGTTTTTT.

J is TRBJ2-7 and V is TRBV2, with TRBD2 matching over 9 bases. Germline-derived CDR1 and CDR2 are SNHLY and FYNNEI. V lost 3 bases, J lost 2 bases, and 5 bases stayed unmatched. This CDR3 has 15 residues. The CDR3 nucleotides read TGTGCCAGCAGTGATTTGTCTAGCGGGGCCTACGAGCAGTACTTC. It is translated as CASSDLSSGAYEQYF.

V and J are TRBV28 and TRBJ1-2, with 9 bases that match TRBD1. Trimming removed 1 base from V and 7 bases from J; junction bases left unmatched: 4. Germline CDR1 MDHEN, CDR2 SYDVKM. The CDR3 runs 14 residues. CDR3 coding DNA: TGTGCCAGCAGTTTATTGACAGGGGGTAGTGGCTACACCTTC. Protein product: CASSLLTGGSGYTF.